This T cell receptor (beta chain) is drawn from a study of blood T cells in healthy people across ages. Donors ranged from roughly 6 to 90 years old and were healthy Caucasians in Russia. In each sample, at least 7 million PBMCs were isolated. The use of a sample-barcoded 5' primer and a J-beta primer mix characterized a second PCR of roughly 6 to 11 cycles. Through a template-switch adaptor with 12 random nucleotides, each cDNA molecule received a tag. Via MiXCR, TCRdb re-called the 5' RACE reads, giving one row per CDR3 protein. The repertoire holds 1.5 million to 2 million distinct CDR3 sequences, with roughly 32% as singletons. This clonotype has just a few counts. The clonotype was recovered from a woman in her thirties in good health. The sequenced sample was blood.

Here the CDR3 DNA reads TGTGCCAGCTCACCGCCCGACTTCCAGACCTACGAGCAGTACTTC. This encodes CASSPPDFQTYEQYF. J is TRBJ2-7 and V is TRBV18; D is uncertain. With 3 bases removed from V and 2 bases from J, the gap between germline ends came to 14 bases. CDR1 and CDR2 (germline): KGHSH, LQKENI. This CDR3 has 15 amino acids.